Ten or more counts support the clone carrying this TCR beta chain. TCR beta CDR3 amplification used RNA transcripts. First-round RT-PCR with HTBI primers preceded a second-round multiplex PCR. TCRdb independently ran MiXCR on the multiplex PCR reads; one entry per CDR3 protein. There are approximately 700,000 distinct CDR3 sequences in the sample; about 40% occur only once, and 3.3% lies in the top ten. The CDR3 is made up of 14 amino acids. V lost 3 bases to trimming and J lost 4 bases, with 11 bases between them. Germline values: CDR1 KGHDR, CDR2 SFDVKD. This record comes from a study of Graves' ophthalmopathy and Graves' hyperthyroidism.

The V gene is TRBV24-1, the J gene TRBJ1-2; D perhaps matches TRBD1 (5 bases). This TCR was recovered from an adult man with Graves' ophthalmopathy. The material sequenced was peripheral blood. CDR3 protein: CATSDGAGIYGYTF. CDR3 nucleotides: TGTGCCACCAGTGATGGTGCAGGGATCTATGGCTACACCTTC.